These 9 T cell receptor beta chains originate from one sample sequenced in a study of graft-versus-host responses after intestinal transplantation. Sequencing was performed with immunoSEQ multiplex PCR; in TCRdb, only in-frame clones are kept and a portion is missing. The data contain under 90,000 clones, around 90% of them singletons. These receptors lack a known antigen. The sequencing used unstimulated CD8+ T cells sorted from spleen or lymph node cells, collected before transplant. These TCRs come from a human donor who was the organ donor for an intestinal transplant.

The rearrangement joins TRBV19 to TRBJ2-3; no definite D call. Germline-derived CDR1 and CDR2 are LNHDA and SQIVND (reference sequence). The V and J ends lost 5 bases and 10 bases respectively, with 16 bases between them. The length of the CDR3 is 13 residues. The CDR3 sequence: CASSPRVASPQYF. Written as DNA, the CDR3 is TGTGCCAGTAGTCCACGGGTTGCTTCGCCGCAGTATTTT.

At least ten counts were recorded for this clone. J is TRBJ2-1 and V is TRBV7-9; tentatively, D is TRBD2 (5 bases). V dropped 5 bases and J dropped 9 bases, with 17 bases sitting between them. The germline V gene has CDR1 SEHNR and CDR2 FQNEAQ (reference sequence). CDR3 length: 14 residues. CDR3 amino acids: CASSPVRGTGEQFF. CDR3 bases: TGTGCCAGCAGCCCAGTTCGGGGAACTGGTGAGCAGTTCTTC. The full variable domain, rest sourced from reference TRBV7-9 and TRBJ2-1, is DTGVSQNPRHKITKRGQNVTFRCDPISEHNRLYWYRQTLGQGPEFLTYFQNEAQLEKSRLLSDRFSAERPKGSFSTLEIQRTEQGDSAMYLCASSPVRGTGEQFFGPGTRLTVL.

The CDR3 here is CASSQAPATNEKLFF. CDR3 DNA: TGCGCCAGCAGCCAAGCACCGGCAACTAATGAAAAACTGTTTTTT. The chain links TRBV4-1 to TRBJ1-4; no clear D. V shed 1 base and J shed 0 bases, with 6 bases lying between them. The CDR3 is made up of 15 amino acids. Germline CDR1 is MGHRA and CDR2 is YSYEKL.

This chain joins TRBV13 and TRBJ2-3; 15 nucleotides line up with TRBD2. Germline-derived CDR1 and CDR2 are PRHDT and FYEKMQ (reference sequence). Trimming took 5 bases from V and 7 from J; bases not matched to a gene: 10. This CDR3 spans 17 amino acids. Here the CDR3 reads CASSTTGTSGGLHTQYF. In DNA form, the CDR3 reads TGTGCCAGCAGCACTACCGGGACTAGCGGGGGGCTACATACGCAGTATTTT.

Here the CDR3 reads CASSGTGVNQPQHF. DNA for the CDR3: TGTGCCAGCTCAGGGACAGGGGTCAATCAGCCCCAGCATTTT. The V and J genes are TRBV18 and TRBJ1-5; TRBD1 aligns across 10 bases. The CDR3 totals 14 residues. V lost 5 bases to trimming and J lost 3 bases; unmatched junction nucleotides: 1. The V gene's germline CDR1 is KGHSH and CDR2 LQKENI.

J is TRBJ1-2 and V is TRBV7-9; TRBD1 matches at 7 bases. The CDR3 totals 12 residues. Per the germline V gene, CDR1 is SEHNR and CDR2 is FQNEAQ (reference sequence). V shed 4 bases, J shed 6 bases, and the junction held 2 bases outside the gene matches. The CDR3 bases are TGTGCCAGCAGCTATACAGGGGATGGCTACACCTTC. Residues: CASSYTGDGYTF.

This sequence joins TRBV4-1 and TRBJ1-3; D perhaps matches TRBD1 (5 bases). With 4 bases removed from V and 3 bases from J, the gap between germline ends came to 13 bases. Germline CDR1 and CDR2: MGHRA and YSYEKL. The length of the CDR3 is 15 residues. CDR3 in amino acids: CASSLIPGVGNTIYF. CDR3 sequence (DNA): TGCGCCAGCAGCCTTATCCCGGGGGTTGGAAACACCATATATTTT.

The chain links TRBV6-4 to TRBJ2-1, with D perhaps TRBD2 (6 bases). This CDR3 is 13 amino acids long. Per the germline V gene, CDR1 is MRHNA and CDR2 is SNTAGT. Trimming removed 2 bases at V and 4 bases at J, with 6 bases between. CDR3 in amino acids: CASSDGTYNEQFF. In nucleotides, the CDR3 is TGTGCCAGCAGTGACGGGACTTACAATGAGCAGTTCTTC.

The chain employs TRBV9 and TRBJ2-5, with D possibly TRBD2 on 5 matching bases. Per the germline V gene, CDR1 is SGDLS and CDR2 is YYNGEE. The length of the CDR3 is 13 residues. V was shortened by 0 bases and J by 5 bases, with 8 bases between the two germline ends. The CDR3 nucleotides are TGTGCCAGCAGCGTAGTCGCGGGCGAGACCCAGTACTTC. Translated, it gives CASSVVAGETQYF.